The 12 T cell receptor beta chains given below trace back to one sample, sequenced in a study of OX40 agonist ivuxolimab in advanced cancers. Libraries were made using the immunoSEQ multiplex PCR assay. TCRdb holds this immuneACCESS table with in-frame rearrangements only. Some clones are missing; in checked studies, unresolved V genes explain under half, and the rest has no known cause. The sample table contains tens of thousands of clones; only one count was recorded for under 95% of them. The ten largest clones add up to roughly 6% of the sample. Specimen: CD4+ or CD8+ T cells sorted from blood, collected in a trial of the OX40 agonist ivuxolimab. These TCRs come from an adult with an advanced solid tumor such as melanoma, head and neck, liver or kidney cancer.

CDR3 sequence reads: CASSLGQGLGYNEQFF. The CDR3 coding sequence is TGTGCCAGCAGCCTCGGACAGGGATTAGGGTACAATGAGCAGTTCTTC. The chain recombines TRBV27 with TRBJ2-1, with 8 nucleotides matching TRBD1. Germline loops: CDR1 MNHEY, CDR2 SMNVEV (reference sequence). Losses at the gene ends were 6 bases for V and 4 bases for J; bases not matched to a gene: 11. The CDR3 has 16 amino acids.

The chain uses TRBV5-4 and TRBJ2-3; TRBD1 matches at 7 bases. J was trimmed by 4 bases and V by 2 bases; bases with no gene match: 1. The germline CDR1 and CDR2 sequences are SGHNT and YYREEE (reference sequence). This CDR3 is built from 13 residues. The CDR3 is CASSLGGPDTQYF. The CDR3 nucleotides are TGTGCCAGCAGCTTAGGGGGCCCAGATACGCAGTATTTT.

This clone was detected a few times. V and J are TRBV28 and TRBJ1-1; the D is unclear. The CDR3 spans 14 residues. Germline V gives CDR1 MDHEN, CDR2 SYDVKM. Trimming pared 7 bases from V and 5 bases from J, leaving 17 bases between. The CDR3 DNA reads as TGTGCCAGCACCCCCTGGAGGGAAAGGACTGAAGCTTTCTTT. As protein: CASTPWRERTEAFF.

This clone was seen only a few times. The rearrangement links TRBV11-2 to TRBJ1-4; TRBD1 might be the D (5 bases). This CDR3 spans 14 amino acids. The V end lost 1 base, the J end lost 8 bases, and 11 bases lay between the germline ends. Germline loops: CDR1 SGHAT, CDR2 FQNNGV. CDR3 amino acids: CASSLAVDREKLFF. CDR3 DNA sequence: TGTGCCAGCAGCTTAGCAGTAGACAGAGAAAAACTGTTTTTT.

The chain carries TRBV9 and TRBJ2-2; possibly TRBD1 for D (6 bases). V was pared by 3 bases and J by 8 bases, with 20 bases between. CDR3 length: 16 residues. The germline V gene encodes CDR1 SGDLS and CDR2 YYNGEE. CDR3 amino acids: CASSAQPATGLGELFF. In DNA, the CDR3 is TGTGCCAGCAGCGCCCAACCAGCTACAGGGCTGGGGGAGCTGTTTTTT.

Here the CDR3 reads CASSEPGQGYTGELFF. The DNA for the CDR3 is TGTGCCAGCAGCGAACCGGGACAGGGCTACACCGGGGAGCTGTTTTTT. The chain employs TRBV11-3 and TRBJ2-2; 9 bases are shared with TRBD1. CDR1 is SGHNT and CDR2 is YENEEA in the germline V gene. The CDR3 has 16 residues. The junction had 7 bases not matched to a gene; V was cut back by 5 bases and J by 3 bases. The whole variable domain, remainder taken from reference TRBV11-3 and TRBJ2-2, is EAGVVQSPRYKIIEKKQPVAFWCNPISGHNTLYWYLQNLGQGPELLIRYENEEAVDDSQLPKDRFSAERLKGVDSTLKIQPAELGDSAVYLCASSEPGQGYTGELFFGEGSRLTVL.

The chain has TRBV9 and TRBJ2-7; TRBD1 agrees at 8 bases. CDR1 SGDLS and CDR2 YYNGEE come from the germline V gene. This CDR3 region has 15 residues. V lost 3 bases and J lost 4; bases outside the gene matches: 9. DNA of the CDR3: TGTGCCAGCAGCGCCCTCTCAGGGGGCGGGTACGAGCAGTACTTC. It translates to CASSALSGGGYEQYF. The full variable domain, its missing parts supplied by reference TRBV9 and TRBJ2-7, is DSGVTQTPKHLITATGQRVTLRCSPRSGDLSVYWYQQSLDQGLQFLIQYYNGEERAKGNILERFSAQQFPDLHSELNLSSLELGDSALYFCASSALSGGGYEQYFGPGTRLTVT.

The chain links TRBV15 to TRBJ1-1, with D unresolved. V was trimmed by 0 bases and J by 5 bases, leaving 10 bases between them. Germline loops: CDR1 LNHNV, CDR2 YYDKDF (reference sequence). The length of the CDR3 is 14 residues. The CDR3 nucleotides are TGTGCCACCAGCAGAGATGTGAGGGAAACTGAAGCTTTCTTT. Translating it yields CATSRDVRETEAFF.

CDR3 sequence (DNA): TGTGCCAGCAGCTATATGGCATACAATGAGCAGTTCTTC. This translates into CASSYMAYNEQFF. The chain employs TRBV11-2 and TRBJ2-1; D gene unclear. Germline V gives CDR1 SGHAT, CDR2 FQNNGV. The CDR3 extends over 13 amino acids. V was trimmed by 4 bases and J by 4 bases, leaving 8 bases between them.

This chain links TRBV29-1 with TRBJ2-7; D remains unclear. CDR1 is SQVTM and CDR2 is ANQGSEA in the germline V gene. The CDR3 consists of 15 residues. The V end lost 2 bases, the J end lost 1 base, and 15 bases lay between the germline ends. The CDR3 here is CSVETHSHHSYEQYF. The DNA for the CDR3 is TGCAGCGTTGAAACCCACAGCCACCATTCCTACGAGCAGTACTTC.

The chain recombines TRBV6-1 with TRBJ2-7, with D perhaps given as TRBD1 or TRBD2 (5 bases each). This CDR3 has 13 amino acids. Trimming pared 9 bases from V and 2 bases from J, leaving 14 bases between. Germline lookup yields CDR1 MNHNS and CDR2 SASEGT. The CDR3 nucleotides are TGTGCCAGTGGAACCGGGACGGCCTACGAGCAGTACTTC. Translated, it gives CASGTGTAYEQYF.

This clone was counted once. V is TRBV6-5 and J is TRBJ2-1, with D perhaps TRBD1 (6 bases). The CDR3 is 13 amino acids. Trimming cost V 5 bases and J 10 bases, with 15 bases left between them. Germline V gene sequence: CDR1 MNHEY, CDR2 SVGAGI. CDR3 DNA sequence: TGTGCCAGCAGTAATCAGGGGATGGGGGAGCAGTTCTTC. Its protein product is CASSNQGMGEQFF.